The text below deals with one T cell receptor (beta chain). From germline, CDR1 is SNHLY and CDR2 FYNNEI. The CDR3 runs to 15 residues. Trimming cost V 4 bases and J 0 bases, with 10 bases left between them. Methods used by the authors: Estimates of nucleated cell counts were drawn from the amplification of reference gene primers. Assay used: immunoSEQ multiplex PCR; TCRdb lists only in-frame clones, some missing. D and trimming come from the DNA, and the V and J calls and clone size come from that table. This sample has roughly 140,000 clones, with 78% found just once. This sample is part of a study of blood T cell repertoires in COVID-19.

The rearrangement links TRBV2 to TRBJ1-3; perhaps TRBD1 as D (5 bases). The clonotype originates from a woman aged 60-70 years with acute or convalescent COVID-19. The sequenced sample consisted of peripheral blood. CDR3 in amino acids: CASSVDSRSGNTIYF. The CDR3 nucleotides are TGTGCCAGCAGTGTAGACAGCCGCTCTGGAAACACCATATATTTT.